Shown below are 23 T cell receptor beta chains from a single sample sequenced in a study of blood T cells in healthy people across ages (dated by TCRdb to the mid-2010s). The library was produced with 5' RACE. TCRdb records Illumina HiSeq 2500 as the sequencer. The second PCR ran for about 6 to 11 cycles and used a J-beta primer mix along with a sample-barcoded 5' primer. Starting from the raw public reads, TCRdb applied fastp trimming at Q25, assembled clones with MiXCR and retained in-frame beta chains. Every CDR3 protein is listed once, alongside the most common genes and DNA of its rows. The sample table records 1,100,000 or so distinct CDR3 sequences; under 45% of these occur just once. Under 20% of the sample belongs to the ten largest clones. Source material: blood. The receptors were gathered from an older woman in good health.

Here the CDR3 reads CASSQDYGRENTDTQYF. The CDR3 DNA sequence: TGTGCCAGCAGCCAGGATTACGGGCGGGAGAACACAGATACGCAGTATTTT. The chain recombines TRBV4-2 with TRBJ2-3; the match to TRBD2 covers 7 bases. Germline V gene data show CDR1 as LGHNA and CDR2 as YNFKEQ. There are 17 residues in the CDR3. V lost 3 bases to trimming and J lost 2 bases; unmatched junction nucleotides: 11.

This clonotype has more than one count but fewer than ten. The V and J genes are TRBV12-3 or TRBV12-4 and TRBJ1-2, with D unresolved. The V end was cut by 5 bases, the J end by 3 bases, with 7 bases between. The CDR3 has 12 residues. CDR3 DNA sequence: TGTGCCAGCAGTGAGGGCGACTATGGCTACACCTTC. Residues: CASSEGDYGYTF.

The V call is TRBV2, the J call TRBJ1-4, with TRBD1 matching over 8 bases. Trimming at V came to 11 bases and at J to 7 bases, leaving 12 bases not matched to a gene. The CDR3 is 14 residues long. CDR1 SNHLY and CDR2 FYNNEI come from the germline V gene. CDR3 DNA: TGTGCCGTCGAGCGCCGGACAGGGTTTGAAAAACTGTTTTTT. It specifies CAVERRTGFEKLFF.

The V and J genes are TRBV28 and TRBJ2-7; TRBD2 agrees at 13 bases. V lost 5 bases and J lost 4; bases outside the gene matches: 5. The CDR3 contains 15 residues. CDR1 and CDR2 (germline): MDHEN, SYDVKM. The CDR3 DNA follows: TGTGCCAGCAGTAGGACTAGCGGGAGTGTATACGAGCAGTACTTC. Protein sequence: CASSRTSGSVYEQYF.

This clonotype has only a few counts. The chain combines TRBV6-5 with TRBJ2-3, with D unresolved. The CDR3 is 11 amino acids. Germline V gives CDR1 MNHEY, CDR2 SVGAGI. V was clipped by 2 bases and J by 7 bases, with 4 bases between them. The CDR3 coding sequence is TGTGCCAGCAGTTACAGCCATACGCAGTATTTT. The encoded protein is CASSYSHTQYF.

In this sample, this clonotype turned up many times. V and J are TRBV7-3 and TRBJ2-1; D ambiguous. CDR1 SGHTA and CDR2 FQGTGA come from the germline V gene. This CDR3 contains 13 residues. The germline V and J ends were trimmed by 4 bases and 0 bases, with 4 bases remaining between them. CDR3 amino acids: CASSYDSYNEQFF. CDR3 nucleotide sequence: TGTGCCAGCAGCTATGACTCCTACAATGAGCAGTTCTTC.

This clonotype was counted only a few times. CDR3 sequence reads: CASRLGQGGGYTF. The CDR3 DNA reads as TGTGCCAGCAGGCTCGGACAGGGTGGCGGCTACACCTTC. The chain uses TRBV12-3 or TRBV12-4 and TRBJ1-2; TRBD1 agrees at 8 bases. The CDR3 contains 13 residues. Germline trimming cut 6 bases from V and 8 bases from J; bases unmatched to any gene: 8.

This clonotype was recorded a few times. The V gene is TRBV12-3 or TRBV12-4, the J gene TRBJ2-1; D remains ambiguous. The last part of the DNA fits TRBJ2-7 better; the J call may be wrong. This CDR3 has 14 residues. The CDR3 DNA follows: TGTGCCAGCAGTCAGGTCAGCTCCTACAATGAGCAGTACTTC. This translates into CASSQVSSYNEQYF.

The chain employs TRBV5-1 and TRBJ2-1; TRBD2 matches at 14 bases. The DNA end is more similar to TRBJ2-7, so the J call may be wrong. CDR1 and CDR2 from the germline V gene are SGHRS and YFSETQ. The CDR3 is 18 residues long. As DNA, the CDR3 is TGCGCCAGCAGCTTTGGACTAGCGGGAGGCCAGGGGTCCTACGAGCAGTACTTC. Translated, it gives CASSFGLAGGQGSYEQYF.

This clonotype came up a few times. The V call is TRBV6-1, the J call TRBJ1-2; tentative D call: TRBD1 (6 bases). Between the trimmed V and J ends, which lost 6 bases and 8 bases, there was a span of 16 bases. The CDR3 spans 13 residues. CDR1 is MNHNS, CDR2 SASEGT, per germline. The CDR3 is CASRAPGAGGYTF. The CDR3 DNA reads as TGTGCCAGCAGAGCCCCGGGGGCCGGGGGCTACACCTTC.

This chain links TRBV14 with TRBJ2-5; 9 bases line up with TRBD2. CDR3 length equals 18 residues. Germline V gene data show CDR1 as SGHDN and CDR2 as FVKESK. The J segment lost 4 bases and the V segment lost 4 bases, leaving 16 bases of the junction unmatched. The CDR3 region has the DNA TGTGCCAGCAGCCCTGATAGCGGGAGCCACCCTCTTTCAGAGACCCAGTACTTC. It specifies CASSPDSGSHPLSETQYF.

This clonotype was seen a handful of times. The rearrangement links TRBV29-1 to TRBJ2-2, with no clear D. From germline, CDR1 is SQVTM and CDR2 ANQGSEA. Trimming cost V 4 bases and J 7 bases, with 7 bases left between them. The CDR3 has 11 amino acids. CDR3 in amino acids: CSVVWDGELFF. The CDR3 DNA reads TGCAGCGTTGTGTGGGACGGGGAGCTGTTTTTT.

The chain joins TRBV29-1 to TRBJ2-7, with D perhaps TRBD1 or TRBD2 (6 bases each). The ends were cut back, 8 bases at V and 0 bases at J, with 20 bases in the middle. CDR3 length equals 15 residues. Germline V lookup: CDR1 SQVTM, CDR2 ANQGSEA. This chain's CDR3 is CSTSGVGGPSYEQYF. DNA for the CDR3: TGCAGCACATCAGGGGTGGGGGGCCCCTCCTACGAGCAGTACTTC.

This clonotype was picked up a small number of times. The chain links TRBV10-3 to TRBJ2-6; tentatively, D is TRBD1 (6 bases). Germline values: CDR1 ENHRY, CDR2 SYGVKD. The V and J ends lost 8 bases and 8 bases respectively, with 10 bases between them. The CDR3 is 12 residues long. In DNA, the CDR3 is TGTGCCATCCTGGGGGCGACCAACGTCCTGACTTTC. Translating gives CAILGATNVLTF.

The rearrangement uses TRBV18 and TRBJ2-3; D uncertain. Between the trimmed V and J ends, which lost 3 bases and 0 bases, there was a span of 13 bases. CDR1 is KGHSH, CDR2 LQKENI, per germline. The CDR3 spans 16 residues. CDR3 loop: CASSPRKGISTDTQYF. CDR3 nucleotide sequence: TGTGCCAGCTCACCTCGGAAAGGGATTAGCACAGATACGCAGTATTTT.

This rearrangement joins TRBV20-1 to TRBJ2-4; 10 nucleotides match TRBD2. The CDR3 is 14 residues long. V dropped 3 bases and J dropped 10; count of bases not matched to a gene: 9. Germline CDR1 and CDR2: DFQATT and SNEGSKA (reference sequence). CDR3 in amino acids: CSASLPTSGTIQYF. The CDR3, as DNA: TGCAGTGCTAGTCTACCTACTAGCGGGACAATTCAGTACTTC.

The rearrangement uses TRBV29-1 and TRBJ2-1; the match to TRBD2 covers 7 bases. This CDR3 region has 13 residues. Per the germline V gene, CDR1 is SQVTM and CDR2 is ANQGSEA. The junction had 10 bases not matched to a gene; V was cut back by 5 bases and J by 9 bases. The CDR3 is CSVHDGGSGEQFF. The CDR3 nucleotides read TGCAGCGTTCATGATGGCGGGAGCGGTGAGCAGTTCTTC.

This chain connects TRBV20-1 to TRBJ2-7; the D gene is possibly TRBD1 (5 bases). The V gene's germline CDR1 is DFQATT and CDR2 SNEGSKA (reference sequence). V shed 3 bases and J shed 0 bases, with 12 bases lying between them. The CDR3 has 14 amino acids. CDR3: CSARLDTHSYEQYF. The CDR3 DNA follows: TGCAGTGCTAGGCTGGACACACACTCCTACGAGCAGTACTTC.

In this sample, this clonotype turned up a few times. This chain connects TRBV20-1 to TRBJ2-7; 9 bases agree with TRBD1. The CDR3 spans 15 residues. V was clipped by 5 bases and J by 2 bases; unmatched bases: 10. Germline values: CDR1 DFQATT, CDR2 SNEGSKA (reference sequence). The CDR3 is CSAHTIRQGAYEQYF. The CDR3 DNA is TGCAGTGCTCACACGATCAGACAGGGGGCCTACGAGCAGTACTTC.

This clonotype was seen repeatedly, ten times or more. The chain recombines TRBV30 with TRBJ1-3; D uncertain. Trimming removed 4 bases at V and 1 base at J, with 5 bases between. Germline CDR1 GTSNPN, CDR2 SVGIG (reference sequence). The CDR3 extends over 12 amino acids. The CDR3 DNA is TGTGCCTGGAAAAAGTCTGGAAACACCATATATTTT. This translates into CAWKKSGNTIYF.

This clonotype has a handful of counts. The chain has TRBV5-6 and TRBJ1-2, with D tentatively TRBD1 (6 bases). This CDR3 is built from 15 residues. Trimming left V 2 bases short and J 3 bases short, with 14 bases between. Germline V gives CDR1 SGHDT, CDR2 YYEEEE. Here the CDR3 DNA reads TGTGCCAGCAGCTTCACAGGGCTTCAGGACTATGGCTACACCTTC. Translating it yields CASSFTGLQDYGYTF.

In its sample, this clonotype was seen a few times. V gene TRBV6-1 combines with J gene TRBJ2-7; D may be TRBD2 (5 bases). V was clipped by 2 bases and J by 3 bases, with 11 bases between them. Germline V lookup: CDR1 MNHNS, CDR2 SASEGT. CDR3 length: 14 residues. The CDR3 coding sequence is TGTGCCAGCAGTGAACGGGAACGGCTCTACGAGCAGTACTTC. Amino acid sequence: CASSERERLYEQYF.

To note about this clonotype: Since no conserved phenylalanine or tryptophan closes the CDR3, a read error is the likely cause. The chain carries TRBV4-1 and TRBJ2-7, with D unresolved. Germline loops: CDR1 MGHRA, CDR2 YSYEKL. The V end was cut by 4 bases, the J end by 0 bases, with 7 bases between. CDR3 length equals 13 residues. The CDR3 region is CASSLAGSYEQYI. CDR3 sequence (DNA): TGCGCCAGCAGCCTTGCCGGCTCCTACGAGCAGTACATC.